Listed below are T cell receptor beta chains from one sample, sequenced in a study of CD8 T cells in Susac syndrome. TCRdb ran MiXCR on the immunoSEQ multiplex PCR reads and lists one entry per CDR3 protein. The repertoire holds under 90,000 distinct CDR3 sequences, with roughly 94% as singletons. Sequenced material: CD8+ T cells from PBMCs. The source is a human donor with Susac syndrome. Each CDR3 is given without its conserved first and last residue.

TRBJ2-1,TRBV6-5,ASSTGTSGIYEQF
TRBJ2-1,TRBV18,ASSPPREYEQF
TRBJ2-3,TRBV14,ASSQAGGYTDTQY
TRBJ2-7,TRBV29-1,SVETRQGTDYEQY
TRBJ2-5,TRBV27,ASSLYPPRVGETQY
TRBJ2-2,TRBV20-1,SARDDGSPNTGELF
TRBJ2-5,TRBV9,ASSGSGIQETQY
TRBJ2-3,TRBV11-2,ASSLRREYVDTQY
TRBJ2-2,TRBV18,ASSPDTNTGELF
TRBJ2-7,TRBV29-1,SATTGDGYEQY
TRBJ2-7,TRBV18,ASSPGGLTFGEQY
TRBJ2-1,TRBV6-2/TRBV6-3,ASSSTGDEQF
TRBJ1-1,TRBV5-1,ASSLGDGNTEAF
TRBJ2-7,TRBV29-1,SVGRDSSYEQY
TRBJ1-4,TRBV7-9,ASSPGQGVEKLF
TRBJ2-1,TRBV19,ASSLGLPNNEQF
TRBJ2-1,TRBV29-1,SVEGGRAPPGEQF
TRBJ2-5,TRBV12-3/TRBV12-4,ASTGGLAAQETQY
TRBJ1-2,TRBV7-6,ASSSDRGLDYGYT
TRBJ1-2,TRBV7-9,ASSSPGPTSNGYT
TRBJ2-5,TRBV12-5,ASGLPDSLRDPQY
TRBJ2-7,TRBV20-1,SASLAGDYHEQY